The rows below give T cell receptor beta chains drawn from one sample of a study of CD8+ T cells in alopecia areata. The repertoire was sequenced with immunoSEQ multiplex PCR; TCRdb's copy has only in-frame clones and lacks some. The sample records a few hundred thousand clones, roughly two fifths being singletons. The sequencing used CD4+ T cells sorted from blood, collected at approximately week 31, from a patient treated with tofacitinib. The source of these receptors is a human donor with alopecia areata. Both conserved end residues are part of each CDR3. D genes are given only for firm matches. Clone size is not always given. Where it is, it says once, few, many or a class for expanded clones.

>-|TRBJ1-2|TRBD1|TRBV6-5
TGTGCCAGCAGCTATTACAGGACAGGGAACTATGGCTACACCTTC
CASSYYRTGNYGYTF
>-|TRBJ2-1|-|TRBV29-1
TGCAGCGTTGGTCTGCGGGCAAGCGGTGAGCAGTTCTTC
CSVGLRASGEQFF
>-|TRBJ2-1|TRBD2|TRBV7-9
TGTGCCAGCAGCTCACAGCGGGGGTACGAGTTCTTC
CASSSQRGYEFF
>-|TRBJ1-1|-|TRBV6-1
TGTGCCAGCGGGGAACACCTGAACACTGAAGCTTTCTTT
CASGEHLNTEAFF
>-|TRBJ2-7|-|TRBV7-9
TGTGCCAGCAGCTTAGGAGCAGCTAACTACGAGCAGTACTTC
CASSLGAANYEQYF
>few|TRBJ1-5|-|TRBV28
TGTGCCAGCAACGAAGGGCCCAATCAGCCCCAGCATTTT
CASNEGPNQPQHF
>-|TRBJ2-7|-|TRBV5-1
TGCGCCAGCAGCTTGGACTACGAGCAGTACTTC
CASSLDYEQYF
>few|TRBJ2-5|-|TRBV30
TGTGCCTGGAGTGTAGGGCCTCTGGGAGAGACCCAGTACTTC
CAWSVGPLGETQYF
>-|TRBJ2-1|TRBD2|TRBV5-1
TGCGCCAGCAGCTTATCTAGCGGGGGGGCCCACAATGAGCAGTTCTTC
CASSLSSGGAHNEQFF
>few|TRBJ2-3|-|TRBV23-1
TGCGCCAGCAGTCAATCAGCAGATACGCAGTATTTT
CASSQSADTQYF
>-|TRBJ1-1|-|TRBV5-1
TGCGCCAGCAGCTGGACGAACACTGAAGCTTTCTTT
CASSWTNTEAFF
>few|TRBJ2-1|-|TRBV19
TGTGCCAGTAGGCCGGGACCCTACAATGAGCAGTTCTTC
CASRPGPYNEQFF
>-|TRBJ2-7|-|TRBV6-1
TGTGCCAGCAGTGTCGGGCAGGGTGGCTACGAGCAGTACTTC
CASSVGQGGYEQYF
>few|TRBJ2-1|-|TRBV5-4
TGTGCCAGCAGCTCCCGGGCCTCCAATGAGCAGTTCTTC
CASSSRASNEQFF
>-|TRBJ1-1|TRBD1|TRBV5-4
TGTGCCAGCAGACAGACAGGGTTAGGCACTGAAGCTTTCTTT
CASRQTGLGTEAFF
>-|TRBJ2-5|-|TRBV5-1
TGCGCCAGCAGCAGCCGACCTCGTCCGGAGACCCAGTACTTC
CASSSRPRPETQYF
>-|TRBJ2-7|-|TRBV27
TGTGCTTGTAAGCTGGATCCCCGCTCCTACGAGCAGTACTTC
CACKLDPRSYEQYF
>-|TRBJ2-5|-|TRBV30
TGTGCCTGGAGTGGGTCCTCGGGGGCCCAGTACTTC
CAWSGSSGAQYF
>few|TRBJ2-3|TRBD2|TRBV7-2
TGTGCCAGCAGCTTAAGTAGCGGGGGAGGAGATACGCAGTATTTT
CASSLSSGGGDTQYF
>-|TRBJ2-7|-|TRBV18
TGTGCCAGCTCACCACTGGAGAGCGGCGAGCAGTACTTC
CASSPLESGEQYF
>-|TRBJ2-7|TRBD2|TRBV11-2
TGTGCCAGCGGGGAGGGTTACTACGAGCAGTACTTC
CASGEGYYEQYF
>few|TRBJ2-1|TRBD2|TRBV7-2
TGTGCCAGCAGCTCACGGACTAGCGGGGTGTGGAATGAGCAGTTCTTC
CASSSRTSGVWNEQFF
>-|TRBJ1-1|-|TRBV7-9
TGTGCCAGCAGCTTAGGAAAGGCAGGGAACACTGAAGCTTTCTTT
CASSLGKAGNTEAFF
>once|TRBJ2-7|-|TRBV15
TGTGCCACCAAGTCCCCAGGGGCTTTGGGGGAGCAGTACTTC
CATKSPGALGEQYF
>-|TRBJ1-2|TRBD1|TRBV30
TGTGCCTGGAGTAGACAGGGGAACTATGGCTACACCTTC
CAWSRQGNYGYTF
>-|TRBJ2-1|-|TRBV30
TGTGCCTGGAGTGTACTTGGTACTGAGCAGTTCTTC
CAWSVLGTEQFF
>-|TRBJ2-5|-|TRBV5-4
TGTGCCAGCAGTAAGGGGACACGGGGAGGAGAGACCCAGTACTTC
CASSKGTRGGETQYF
>few|TRBJ2-3|-|TRBV9
TGTGCCAGCAGCGTAGGGGCGGGAACCTACACAGATACGCAGTATTTT
CASSVGAGTYTDTQYF
>-|TRBJ2-1|TRBD2|TRBV15
TGTGCCACCAGCAGAGGAAGACTAGCGGGGGGAAAGCAAAATGAGCAGTTCTTC
CATSRGRLAGGKQNEQFF
>-|TRBJ2-5|-|TRBV4-1
TGCGCCAGCAGCCAAGATTCCGATACAGGGACCCAAGAGACCCAGTACTTC
CASSQDSDTGTQETQYF
>-|TRBJ2-7|TRBD2|TRBV5-1
TGCGCCAGCAGCTTGGTGGCTAGCGGTTTAGCCTACGAGCAGTACTTC
CASSLVASGLAYEQYF
>many|TRBJ2-3|TRBD2|TRBV28
TGTGCCAGCAGCTTAGCGGGGGGGCCCCTGGATACGCAGTATTTT
CASSLAGGPLDTQYF
>-|TRBJ2-7|-|TRBV30
TGTGCCTGGAGTGCCCGGTTGGCAGATACCTACGAGCAGTACTTC
CAWSARLADTYEQYF
>-|TRBJ2-7|-|TRBV30
TGTGCCTGGGGCGACAGCTACTACGAGCAGTACTTC
CAWGDSYYEQYF
>few|TRBJ1-5|-|TRBV5-1
TGCGCCAGCAGCTTGGATGGCATTGGCAATCAGCCCCAGCATTTT
CASSLDGIGNQPQHF
>few|TRBJ2-7|-|TRBV6-5
TGTGCCAGCAGTTACTCGTCCCAGGTTGTCTACGAGCAGTACTTC
CASSYSSQVVYEQYF
>few|TRBJ1-2|-|TRBV21-1
TGTGCCAGCACCAGGGGGGGAACCAACTATGGCTACACCTTC
CASTRGGTNYGYTF
>few|TRBJ1-2|-|TRBV30
TGTGCCTGGAGTCTAAGGACAGAGGCTGGCTACACCTTC
CAWSLRTEAGYTF
>-|TRBJ2-7|-|TRBV30
TGTGCCTGGAGTGTAAAGCCAGGGGTTGGCCTAAGATACGAGCAGTACTTC
CAWSVKPGVGLRYEQYF
>many|TRBJ1-5|-|TRBV18
TGTGCCAGCTCACCACGGGGCGAGGTCGGTCAGCCCCAGCATTTT
CASSPRGEVGQPQHF
>-|TRBJ2-7|-|TRBV30
TGTGCCTGGACCCCCAGAGGGGCAGGGAGAAGCTCCTACGAGCAGTACTTC
CAWTPRGAGRSSYEQYF
>-|TRBJ2-2|-|TRBV30
TGTGCCTGGAGTGTACGAGCGAACACCGGGGAGCTGTTTTTT
CAWSVRANTGELFF
>-|TRBJ1-1|-|TRBV30
TGTGCCTGGAGTGTCAGAGACGGGAACACTGAAGCTTTCTTT
CAWSVRDGNTEAFF